The entry below gives a single TCR beta chain sequence along with its context. Its antigen is not known. The source of the sample is a study of cytomegalovirus exposure and HLA in healthy donors. Notes on the study in general: In a later analysis, TCR beta V- and J-gene trimming was associated with a missense DCLRE1C variant. The HLA-A and HLA-B alleles of most subjects were reportedly predicted accurately from TCR beta sequences.

It was with 60 Vbeta and 13 Jbeta primers that the PCR ran. Profiling relied on immunoSEQ multiplex PCR, and the TCRdb table lists in-frame clones only, not all of them. Here the sample spans about 76,000 clones, 78% being singletons. The sequence derives from a middle-aged woman in good health and CMV-seropositive. The sample was PBMCs.

CDR3 nucleotide sequence: TGTGCCAGCAGCCTGGCAGGGGCCTCCAAAAACATTCAGTACTTC. As protein: CASSLAGASKNIQYF. The rearrangement uses TRBV7-9 and TRBJ2-4, with TRBD1 as a possible D gene (6 bases). The CDR3 is made up of 15 amino acids. The germline gives CDR1 SEHNR, CDR2 FQNEAQ (reference sequence). V was clipped by 5 bases and J by 2 bases, with 13 bases between them.